This T cell receptor beta chain was profiled in a study of OX40 agonist ivuxolimab in advanced cancers. Study context: People in dose escalation had one of these cancers: hepatocellular carcinoma, melanoma, renal cell or head and neck cancer. Eligibility admitted prior anti-PD-1, anti-PD-L1 or anti-CTLA-4 therapy; about 42% had some. Two cutaneous melanoma patients and one hepatocellular carcinoma patient, three in all, had partial responses.

Systemic immunosuppression or a history of autoimmune disease excluded patients. Produced via immunoSEQ multiplex PCR; TCRdb's table is partial and in-frame only. The table shows approximately 89,000 clones, with more than 70% occurring only once. This clonotype was obtained from an adult with an advanced solid tumor such as melanoma, head and neck, liver or kidney cancer. The material was CD4+ or CD8+ T cells sorted from blood, obtained in a trial of the OX40 agonist ivuxolimab.

The CDR3 DNA follows: TGTGCCAGCAGCTTGGGACAGGGGGGCTATAATTCACCCCTCCACTTT. Its protein product is CASSLGQGGYNSPLHF. V and J are TRBV7-9 and TRBJ1-6, with 11 bases lining up with TRBD1. V dropped 3 bases and J dropped 3; count of bases not matched to a gene: 1. The CDR3 is 16 residues long. Germline V gene sequence: CDR1 SEHNR, CDR2 FQNEAQ (reference sequence).